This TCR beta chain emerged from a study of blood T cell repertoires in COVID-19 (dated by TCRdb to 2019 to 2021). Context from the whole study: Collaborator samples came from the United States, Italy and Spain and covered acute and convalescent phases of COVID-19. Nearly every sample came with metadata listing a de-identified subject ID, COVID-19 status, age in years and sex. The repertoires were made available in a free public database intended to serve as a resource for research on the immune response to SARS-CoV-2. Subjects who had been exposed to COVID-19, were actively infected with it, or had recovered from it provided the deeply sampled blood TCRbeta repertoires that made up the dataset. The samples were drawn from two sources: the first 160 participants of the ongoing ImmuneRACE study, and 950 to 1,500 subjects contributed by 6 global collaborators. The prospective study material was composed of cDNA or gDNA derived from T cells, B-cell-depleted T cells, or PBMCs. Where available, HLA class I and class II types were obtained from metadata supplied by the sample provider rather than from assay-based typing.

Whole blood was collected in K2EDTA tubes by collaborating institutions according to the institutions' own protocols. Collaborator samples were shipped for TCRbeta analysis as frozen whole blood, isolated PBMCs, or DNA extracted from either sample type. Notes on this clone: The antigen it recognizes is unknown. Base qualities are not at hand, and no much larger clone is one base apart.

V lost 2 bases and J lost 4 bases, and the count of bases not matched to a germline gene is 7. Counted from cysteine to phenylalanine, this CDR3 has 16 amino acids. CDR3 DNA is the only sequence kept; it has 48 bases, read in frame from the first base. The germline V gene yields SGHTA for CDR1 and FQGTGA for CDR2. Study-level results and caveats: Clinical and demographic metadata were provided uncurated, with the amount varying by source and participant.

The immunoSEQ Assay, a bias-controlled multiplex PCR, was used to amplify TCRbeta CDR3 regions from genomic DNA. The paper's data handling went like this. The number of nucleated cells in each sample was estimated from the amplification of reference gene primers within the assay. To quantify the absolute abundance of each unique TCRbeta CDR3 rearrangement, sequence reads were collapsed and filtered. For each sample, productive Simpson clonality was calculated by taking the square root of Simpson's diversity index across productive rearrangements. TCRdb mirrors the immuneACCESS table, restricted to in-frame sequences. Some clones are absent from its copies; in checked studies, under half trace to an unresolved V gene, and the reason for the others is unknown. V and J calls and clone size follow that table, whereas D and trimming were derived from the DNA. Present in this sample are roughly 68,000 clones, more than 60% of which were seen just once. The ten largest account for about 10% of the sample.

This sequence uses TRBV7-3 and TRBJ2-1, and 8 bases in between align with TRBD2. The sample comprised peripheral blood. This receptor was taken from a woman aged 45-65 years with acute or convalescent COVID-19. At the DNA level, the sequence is TGTGCCAGCAGCTTAGGCGGGGGGCCGGAATACAATGAGCAGTTCTTC. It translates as CASSLGGGPEYNEQFF.